The 20 T cell receptor beta chains listed next were all sequenced from one sample in a study of PD-1 blockade in classical Hodgkin lymphoma. Time point in this sample: cycle 4 day 1 (C4D1), after 5 to 7 weeks of nivolumab. Every patient relapsed after autologous stem cell transplantation, and brentuximab vedotin exposure varied. Clones were read by immunoSEQ multiplex PCR, and TCRdb kept only the in-frame ones, dropping some. This table has around 50,000 clones, approximately 76% appearing once. Sequences were derived from peripheral blood mononuclear cells (PBMCs), sampled before the fourth cycle of nivolumab. Source of these receptors: a human donor with classical Hodgkin lymphoma.

This chain joins TRBV19 and TRBJ2-7; possible D gene TRBD1, 5 bases. The CDR3 runs to 13 residues. Trimming stripped 3 bases from V and 7 bases from J, with 13 bases between. Looked up from germline, CDR1 is LNHDA and CDR2 is SQIVND (reference sequence). CDR3 amino acids: CASSIQGRREQYF. CDR3 sequence (DNA): TGTGCCAGTAGTATCCAGGGTAGGCGTGAGCAGTACTTC.

Worth noting for this clone: Other nucleotide sequences from this sample produce the same CDR3. This chain joins TRBV19 and TRBJ2-7; 9 bases agree with TRBD1. The germline gives CDR1 LNHDA, CDR2 SQIVND (reference sequence). CDR3 length: 15 residues. V lost 4 bases and J lost 0; bases outside the gene matches: 4. The CDR3 sequence is CASSRGQGFSYEQYF. The CDR3 DNA reads TGTGCCAGTAGTAGGGGACAGGGTTTCTCCTACGAGCAGTACTTC.

The rearrangement joins TRBV15 to TRBJ2-7, with TRBD2 matching 10 bases. After removal of 3 bases from V and 5 bases from J, the junction contained 10 bases not matched to a gene. The CDR3 has 16 amino acids. The germline V gene encodes CDR1 LNHNV and CDR2 YYDKDF (reference sequence). The CDR3 DNA sequence: TGTGCCACCAGCAGTCCAAGCGGGAGGGCCGTCCACGAGCAGTACTTC. It specifies CATSSPSGRAVHEQYF. The full variable domain, its missing parts supplied by reference TRBV15 and TRBJ2-7, is DAMVIQNPRYQVTQFGKPVTLSCSQTLNHNVMYWYQQKSSQAPKLLFHYYDKDFNNEADTPDNFQSRRPNTSFCFLDIRSPGLGDTAMYLCATSSPSGRAVHEQYFGPGTRLTVT.

The chain couples TRBV25-1 to TRBJ2-7, with D perhaps given as TRBD1 or TRBD2 (5 bases each). Trimming shortened V by 6 bases and J by 5 bases, and 14 bases separated the two germline ends. CDR1 and CDR2 (germline): MGHDK, SYGVNS. The CDR3 spans 13 residues. As DNA, the CDR3 is TGTGCCAGCAGCAAAGGATGGGGGAACGAGCAGTACTTC. Residues: CASSKGWGNEQYF.

J is TRBJ2-1 and V is TRBV2; 12 bases map to TRBD2. The CDR3 is made up of 16 amino acids. In germline, CDR1 is SNHLY, CDR2 FYNNEI. V lost 2 bases to trimming and J lost 2 bases; unmatched junction nucleotides: 1. The CDR3 nucleotides read TGTGCCAGCAGTGAATCTAGCGGGAGGGCCTACAATGAGCAGTTCTTC. As protein: CASSESSGRAYNEQFF.

The rearrangement links TRBV28 to TRBJ1-5; the match to TRBD1 covers 10 bases. The V gene's germline CDR1 is MDHEN and CDR2 SYDVKM. Trimming at V came to 6 bases and at J to 10 bases, leaving 9 bases not matched to a gene. CDR3 size: 14 residues. The CDR3 protein is CASSRTGGRPPQHF. The CDR3 DNA is TGTGCCAGCAGCAGGACAGGGGGGCGGCCTCCCCAGCATTTT.

The chain has TRBV25-1 and TRBJ1-4; no clear D gene. Germline V CDR1 and CDR2: MGHDK, SYGVNS. The CDR3 totals 15 residues. The V and J ends lost 3 bases and 7 bases respectively, with 15 bases between them. The CDR3 spells CASSDFPSMGEKLFF. CDR3 nucleotides: TGTGCCAGCAGTGATTTCCCTTCTATGGGTGAAAAACTGTTTTTT.

This clone has ten or more counts. V and J are TRBV19 and TRBJ2-7; 8 bases are shared with TRBD1. This CDR3 contains 14 residues. Germline V gene lookup returns CDR1 LNHDA and CDR2 SQIVND (reference sequence). The V and J ends lost 6 bases and 3 bases, in that order; junction bases with no gene match: 7. The CDR3 DNA is TGTGCCAGTAGACGGACAGGGATTGTCTACGAGCAGTACTTC. Its translation is CASRRTGIVYEQYF.

The chain links TRBV28 to TRBJ2-3, with TRBD2 as a possible D gene (6 bases). Germline V gene lookup returns CDR1 MDHEN and CDR2 SYDVKM. Trimming removed 7 bases from V and 0 bases from J, with 11 bases in between. The CDR3 contains 14 residues. CDR3 sequence: CASNGGTSTDTQYF. CDR3 DNA: TGTGCCAGCAACGGGGGTACTAGCACAGATACGCAGTATTTT. The full variable domain, with the rest looked up from reference TRBV28 and TRBJ2-3, is DVKVTQSSRYLVKRTGEKVFLECVQDMDHENMFWYRQDPGLGLRLIYFSYDVKMKEKGDIPEGYSVSREKKERFSLILESASTNQTSMYLCASNGGTSTDTQYFGPGTRLTVL.

The chain couples TRBV6-6 to TRBJ1-4; D call uncertain. Per germline, CDR1 MNHNY and CDR2 SVGAGI (reference sequence). Trimming took 4 bases from V and 8 from J, leaving 11 bases between them. There are 13 residues in the CDR3. The CDR3 sequence: CASSWRASEKLFF. CDR3 DNA: TGTGCCAGCAGTTGGAGGGCGTCAGAAAAACTGTTTTTT.

This clone showed up just a few times. V is TRBV28 and J is TRBJ2-5, with D possibly TRBD2 on 6 matching bases. The V and J ends lost 2 bases and 1 base respectively, with 17 bases between them. The CDR3 is made up of 17 amino acids. Per germline, CDR1 MDHEN and CDR2 SYDVKM. The CDR3 sequence is CASSLGGDSGGQETQYF. The CDR3 nucleotides read TGTGCCAGCAGTTTAGGAGGGGACTCCGGGGGCCAAGAGACCCAGTACTTC.

J is TRBJ2-5 and V is TRBV7-9; maybe TRBD2 (6 bases). The CDR3 runs to 14 residues. Trimming took off 1 base at V and 9 bases at J, with 15 bases between the two ends. Germline CDR1 and CDR2: SEHNR and FQNEAQ (reference sequence). Here the CDR3 reads CASSLVGGSGPQYF. CDR3 in DNA: TGTGCCAGCAGCTTAGTGGGGGGAAGTGGGCCCCAGTACTTC.

The chain carries TRBV7-9 and TRBJ2-5; possibly TRBD1 for D (5 bases). Trimming took off 1 base at V and 4 bases at J, with 7 bases between the two ends. The CDR3 loop spans 13 amino acids. The germline V gene has CDR1 SEHNR and CDR2 FQNEAQ (reference sequence). The CDR3 here is CASSLGQTETQYF. The CDR3 DNA reads as TGTGCCAGCAGCTTAGGACAGACAGAGACCCAGTACTTC.

V gene TRBV6-6 combines with J gene TRBJ2-1; TRBD2 matches 11 bases. The CDR3 sequence is 13 residues long. The junction had 1 base not matched to a gene; V was cut back by 3 bases and J by 9 bases. CDR1 is MNHNY and CDR2 is SVGAGI in the germline V gene (reference sequence). The CDR3 DNA follows: TGTGCCAGCAGTTATACTAGCGGGGGTGAGCAGTTCTTC. Translation gives CASSYTSGGEQFF.

V is TRBV10-3 and J is TRBJ1-4; D uncertain. Looked up from germline, CDR1 is ENHRY and CDR2 is SYGVKD. The CDR3 is 14 amino acids. The V and J ends lost 3 bases and 3 bases respectively, with 8 bases between them. The CDR3 DNA sequence: TGTGCCATCAGTGATGGCAGATCTAATGAAAAACTGTTTTTT. This sequence encodes CAISDGRSNEKLFF.

V and J are TRBV5-1 and TRBJ2-1; the D gene is possibly TRBD2 (5 bases). The germline gives CDR1 SGHRS, CDR2 YFSETQ. The CDR3 spans 15 residues. The V gene lost 1 base and the J gene lost 3 bases, with 11 bases spanning the gap. The CDR3 sequence: CASSLTGSLYNEQFF. The CDR3 bases are TGCGCCAGCAGCTTGACGGGGAGTCTCTACAATGAGCAGTTCTTC.

J is TRBJ2-1 and V is TRBV19; 10 bases line up with TRBD1. The germline V gene encodes CDR1 LNHDA and CDR2 SQIVND (reference sequence). The CDR3 is 15 amino acids. Trimming took 6 bases from V and 6 from J; bases not matched to a gene: 8. The CDR3 DNA reads TGTGCCAGTAGCCCGGGACAGGGGAGATCCAATGAGCAGTTCTTC. Its translation is CASSPGQGRSNEQFF.

The V call is TRBV5-4, the J call TRBJ2-5; TRBD1 or TRBD2 may be the D gene (5 bases each). The germline V and J ends were trimmed by 3 bases and 1 base, with 10 bases remaining between them. CDR3 length: 14 residues. Per the germline V gene, CDR1 is SGHNT and CDR2 is YYREEE (reference sequence). The CDR3 coding sequence is TGTGCCAGCAGCTCACCGGGACCCCAAGAGACCCAGTACTTC. Residues: CASSSPGPQETQYF.

This clone came up a few times. The rearrangement uses TRBV7-6 and TRBJ2-7, with D tentatively TRBD1 (6 bases). Germline-derived CDR1 and CDR2 are SGHVS and FNYEAQ. V was cut by 0 bases and J by 3 bases, with 12 bases left in between. This CDR3 contains 15 residues. The chain's CDR3 is CASSLALGAHYEQYF. In DNA form, the CDR3 reads TGTGCCAGCAGCTTAGCGCTGGGGGCTCACTACGAGCAGTACTTC.

The chain recombines TRBV27 with TRBJ2-2, with TRBD1 matching 7 bases. This CDR3 has 16 amino acids. Germline CDR1 MNHEY, CDR2 SMNVEV (reference sequence). V dropped 6 bases and J dropped 5; count of bases not matched to a gene: 12. The DNA for the CDR3 is TGTGCCAGCAGGGATAATAGGGGGCCGGGTACCGGGGAGCTGTTTTTT. Its translation is CASRDNRGPGTGELFF.